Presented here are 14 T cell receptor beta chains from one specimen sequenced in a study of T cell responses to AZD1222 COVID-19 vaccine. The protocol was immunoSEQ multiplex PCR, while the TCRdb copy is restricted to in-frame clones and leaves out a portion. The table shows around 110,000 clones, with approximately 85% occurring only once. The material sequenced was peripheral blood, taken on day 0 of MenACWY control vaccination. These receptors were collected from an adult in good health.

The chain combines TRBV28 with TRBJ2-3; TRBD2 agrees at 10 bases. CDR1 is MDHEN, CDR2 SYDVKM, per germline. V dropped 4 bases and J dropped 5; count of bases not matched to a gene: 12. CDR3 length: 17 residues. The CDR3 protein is CASSSSSGGPKKDTQYF. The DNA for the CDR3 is TGTGCCAGCAGTTCATCTAGCGGGGGCCCTAAGAAAGATACGCAGTATTTT.

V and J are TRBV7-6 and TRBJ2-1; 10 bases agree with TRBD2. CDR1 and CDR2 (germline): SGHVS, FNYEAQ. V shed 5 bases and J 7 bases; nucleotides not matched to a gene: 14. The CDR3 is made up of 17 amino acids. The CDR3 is CASSRRTSGQWGNEQFF. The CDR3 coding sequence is TGTGCCAGCAGCCGCAGGACTAGCGGACAATGGGGGAATGAGCAGTTCTTC. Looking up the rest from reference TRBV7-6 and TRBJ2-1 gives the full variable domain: GAGVSQSPRYKVTKRGQDVALRCDPISGHVSLYWYRQALGQGPEFLTYFNYEAQQDKSGLPNDRFSAERPEGSISTLTIQRTEQRDSAMYRCASSRRTSGQWGNEQFFGPGTRLTVL.

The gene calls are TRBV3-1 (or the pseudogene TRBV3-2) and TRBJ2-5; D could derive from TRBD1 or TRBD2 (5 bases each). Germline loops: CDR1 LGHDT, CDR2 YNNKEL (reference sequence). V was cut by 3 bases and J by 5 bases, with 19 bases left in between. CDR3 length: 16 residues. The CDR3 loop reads CASSHNTALGDETQYF. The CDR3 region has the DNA TGTGCCAGCAGCCACAACACCGCACTCGGGGACGAGACCCAGTACTTC.

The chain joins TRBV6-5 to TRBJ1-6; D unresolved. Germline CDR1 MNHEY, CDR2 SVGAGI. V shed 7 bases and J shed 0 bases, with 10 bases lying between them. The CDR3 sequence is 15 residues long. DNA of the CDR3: TGTGCCAGCACACGGCTTAGCTCCTATAATTCACCCCTCCACTTT. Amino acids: CASTRLSSYNSPLHF.

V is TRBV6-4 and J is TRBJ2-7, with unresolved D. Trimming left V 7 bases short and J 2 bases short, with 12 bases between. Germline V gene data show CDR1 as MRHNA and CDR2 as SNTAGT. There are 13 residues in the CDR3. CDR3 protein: CASTLGSTYEQYF. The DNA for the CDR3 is TGTGCCAGCACTTTGGGTTCGACCTACGAGCAGTACTTC.

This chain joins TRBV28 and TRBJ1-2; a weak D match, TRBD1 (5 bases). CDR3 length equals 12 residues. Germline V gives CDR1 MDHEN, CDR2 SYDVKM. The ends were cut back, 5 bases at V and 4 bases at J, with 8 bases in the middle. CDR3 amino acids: CASSPDSYGYTF. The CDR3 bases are TGTGCCAGCAGTCCTGACAGCTATGGCTACACCTTC.

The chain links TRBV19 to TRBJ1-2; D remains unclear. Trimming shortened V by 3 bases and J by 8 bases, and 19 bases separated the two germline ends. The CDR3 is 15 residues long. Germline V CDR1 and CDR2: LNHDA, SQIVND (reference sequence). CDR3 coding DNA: TGTGCCAGTAGTATCCCCTTTGACACGACAAGCGGCTACACCTTC. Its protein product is CASSIPFDTTSGYTF.

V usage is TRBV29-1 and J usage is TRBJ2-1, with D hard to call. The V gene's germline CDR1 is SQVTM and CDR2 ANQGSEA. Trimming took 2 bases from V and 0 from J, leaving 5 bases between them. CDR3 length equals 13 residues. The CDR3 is CSVETVSYNEQFF. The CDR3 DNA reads TGCAGCGTTGAAACTGTCTCCTACAATGAGCAGTTCTTC.

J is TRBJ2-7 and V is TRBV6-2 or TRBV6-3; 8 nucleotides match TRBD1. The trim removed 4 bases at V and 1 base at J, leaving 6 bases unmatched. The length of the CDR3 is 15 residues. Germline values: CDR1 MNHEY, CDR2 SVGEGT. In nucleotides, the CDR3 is TGTGCCAGCAGTTCGCCAGGGACAGGATCCTACGAGCAGTACTTC. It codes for CASSSPGTGSYEQYF.

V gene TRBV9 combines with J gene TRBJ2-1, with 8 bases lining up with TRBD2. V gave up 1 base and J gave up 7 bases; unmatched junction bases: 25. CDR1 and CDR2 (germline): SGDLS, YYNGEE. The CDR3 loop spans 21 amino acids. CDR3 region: CASSVTLPGSLRGERGNEQFF. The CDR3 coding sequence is TGTGCCAGCAGCGTAACACTACCCGGGAGTTTGAGGGGCGAGCGGGGGAATGAGCAGTTCTTC. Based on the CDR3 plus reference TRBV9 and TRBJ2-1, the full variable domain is DSGVTQTPKHLITATGQRVTLRCSPRSGDLSVYWYQQSLDQGLQFLIQYYNGEERAKGNILERFSAQQFPDLHSELNLSSLELGDSALYFCASSVTLPGSLRGERGNEQFFGPGTRLTVL.

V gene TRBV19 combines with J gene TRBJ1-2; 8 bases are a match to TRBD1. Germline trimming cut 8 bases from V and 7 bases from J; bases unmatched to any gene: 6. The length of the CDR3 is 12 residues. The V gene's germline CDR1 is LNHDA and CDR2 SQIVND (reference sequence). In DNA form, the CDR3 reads TGTGCCAGTCTGACAGGGGTAGGTGGCTACACCTTC. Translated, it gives CASLTGVGGYTF.

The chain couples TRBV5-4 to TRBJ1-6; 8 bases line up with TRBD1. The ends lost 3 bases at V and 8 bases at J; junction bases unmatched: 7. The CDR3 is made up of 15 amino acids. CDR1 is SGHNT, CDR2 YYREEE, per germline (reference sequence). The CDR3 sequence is CASSWTGSSDSPLHF. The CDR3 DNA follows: TGTGCCAGCAGCTGGACAGGGAGTTCGGATTCACCCCTCCACTTT. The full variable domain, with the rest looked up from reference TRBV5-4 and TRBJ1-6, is ETGVTQSPTHLIKTRGQQVTLRCSSQSGHNTVSWYQQALGQGPQFIFQYYREEENGRGNFPPRFSGLQFPNYSSELNVNALELDDSALYLCASSWTGSSDSPLHFGNGTRLTVT.

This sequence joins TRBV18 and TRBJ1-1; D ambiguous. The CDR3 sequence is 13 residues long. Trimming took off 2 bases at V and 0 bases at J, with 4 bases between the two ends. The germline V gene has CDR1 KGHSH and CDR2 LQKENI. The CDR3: CASSPVLNTEAFF. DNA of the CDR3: TGTGCCAGCTCACCAGTACTGAACACTGAAGCTTTCTTT.

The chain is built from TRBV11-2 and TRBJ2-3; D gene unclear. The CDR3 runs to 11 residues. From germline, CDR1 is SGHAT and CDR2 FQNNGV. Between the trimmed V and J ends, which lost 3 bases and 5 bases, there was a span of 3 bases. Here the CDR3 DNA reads TGTGCCAGCAGCTTCATAGATACGCAGTATTTT. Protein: CASSFIDTQYF.